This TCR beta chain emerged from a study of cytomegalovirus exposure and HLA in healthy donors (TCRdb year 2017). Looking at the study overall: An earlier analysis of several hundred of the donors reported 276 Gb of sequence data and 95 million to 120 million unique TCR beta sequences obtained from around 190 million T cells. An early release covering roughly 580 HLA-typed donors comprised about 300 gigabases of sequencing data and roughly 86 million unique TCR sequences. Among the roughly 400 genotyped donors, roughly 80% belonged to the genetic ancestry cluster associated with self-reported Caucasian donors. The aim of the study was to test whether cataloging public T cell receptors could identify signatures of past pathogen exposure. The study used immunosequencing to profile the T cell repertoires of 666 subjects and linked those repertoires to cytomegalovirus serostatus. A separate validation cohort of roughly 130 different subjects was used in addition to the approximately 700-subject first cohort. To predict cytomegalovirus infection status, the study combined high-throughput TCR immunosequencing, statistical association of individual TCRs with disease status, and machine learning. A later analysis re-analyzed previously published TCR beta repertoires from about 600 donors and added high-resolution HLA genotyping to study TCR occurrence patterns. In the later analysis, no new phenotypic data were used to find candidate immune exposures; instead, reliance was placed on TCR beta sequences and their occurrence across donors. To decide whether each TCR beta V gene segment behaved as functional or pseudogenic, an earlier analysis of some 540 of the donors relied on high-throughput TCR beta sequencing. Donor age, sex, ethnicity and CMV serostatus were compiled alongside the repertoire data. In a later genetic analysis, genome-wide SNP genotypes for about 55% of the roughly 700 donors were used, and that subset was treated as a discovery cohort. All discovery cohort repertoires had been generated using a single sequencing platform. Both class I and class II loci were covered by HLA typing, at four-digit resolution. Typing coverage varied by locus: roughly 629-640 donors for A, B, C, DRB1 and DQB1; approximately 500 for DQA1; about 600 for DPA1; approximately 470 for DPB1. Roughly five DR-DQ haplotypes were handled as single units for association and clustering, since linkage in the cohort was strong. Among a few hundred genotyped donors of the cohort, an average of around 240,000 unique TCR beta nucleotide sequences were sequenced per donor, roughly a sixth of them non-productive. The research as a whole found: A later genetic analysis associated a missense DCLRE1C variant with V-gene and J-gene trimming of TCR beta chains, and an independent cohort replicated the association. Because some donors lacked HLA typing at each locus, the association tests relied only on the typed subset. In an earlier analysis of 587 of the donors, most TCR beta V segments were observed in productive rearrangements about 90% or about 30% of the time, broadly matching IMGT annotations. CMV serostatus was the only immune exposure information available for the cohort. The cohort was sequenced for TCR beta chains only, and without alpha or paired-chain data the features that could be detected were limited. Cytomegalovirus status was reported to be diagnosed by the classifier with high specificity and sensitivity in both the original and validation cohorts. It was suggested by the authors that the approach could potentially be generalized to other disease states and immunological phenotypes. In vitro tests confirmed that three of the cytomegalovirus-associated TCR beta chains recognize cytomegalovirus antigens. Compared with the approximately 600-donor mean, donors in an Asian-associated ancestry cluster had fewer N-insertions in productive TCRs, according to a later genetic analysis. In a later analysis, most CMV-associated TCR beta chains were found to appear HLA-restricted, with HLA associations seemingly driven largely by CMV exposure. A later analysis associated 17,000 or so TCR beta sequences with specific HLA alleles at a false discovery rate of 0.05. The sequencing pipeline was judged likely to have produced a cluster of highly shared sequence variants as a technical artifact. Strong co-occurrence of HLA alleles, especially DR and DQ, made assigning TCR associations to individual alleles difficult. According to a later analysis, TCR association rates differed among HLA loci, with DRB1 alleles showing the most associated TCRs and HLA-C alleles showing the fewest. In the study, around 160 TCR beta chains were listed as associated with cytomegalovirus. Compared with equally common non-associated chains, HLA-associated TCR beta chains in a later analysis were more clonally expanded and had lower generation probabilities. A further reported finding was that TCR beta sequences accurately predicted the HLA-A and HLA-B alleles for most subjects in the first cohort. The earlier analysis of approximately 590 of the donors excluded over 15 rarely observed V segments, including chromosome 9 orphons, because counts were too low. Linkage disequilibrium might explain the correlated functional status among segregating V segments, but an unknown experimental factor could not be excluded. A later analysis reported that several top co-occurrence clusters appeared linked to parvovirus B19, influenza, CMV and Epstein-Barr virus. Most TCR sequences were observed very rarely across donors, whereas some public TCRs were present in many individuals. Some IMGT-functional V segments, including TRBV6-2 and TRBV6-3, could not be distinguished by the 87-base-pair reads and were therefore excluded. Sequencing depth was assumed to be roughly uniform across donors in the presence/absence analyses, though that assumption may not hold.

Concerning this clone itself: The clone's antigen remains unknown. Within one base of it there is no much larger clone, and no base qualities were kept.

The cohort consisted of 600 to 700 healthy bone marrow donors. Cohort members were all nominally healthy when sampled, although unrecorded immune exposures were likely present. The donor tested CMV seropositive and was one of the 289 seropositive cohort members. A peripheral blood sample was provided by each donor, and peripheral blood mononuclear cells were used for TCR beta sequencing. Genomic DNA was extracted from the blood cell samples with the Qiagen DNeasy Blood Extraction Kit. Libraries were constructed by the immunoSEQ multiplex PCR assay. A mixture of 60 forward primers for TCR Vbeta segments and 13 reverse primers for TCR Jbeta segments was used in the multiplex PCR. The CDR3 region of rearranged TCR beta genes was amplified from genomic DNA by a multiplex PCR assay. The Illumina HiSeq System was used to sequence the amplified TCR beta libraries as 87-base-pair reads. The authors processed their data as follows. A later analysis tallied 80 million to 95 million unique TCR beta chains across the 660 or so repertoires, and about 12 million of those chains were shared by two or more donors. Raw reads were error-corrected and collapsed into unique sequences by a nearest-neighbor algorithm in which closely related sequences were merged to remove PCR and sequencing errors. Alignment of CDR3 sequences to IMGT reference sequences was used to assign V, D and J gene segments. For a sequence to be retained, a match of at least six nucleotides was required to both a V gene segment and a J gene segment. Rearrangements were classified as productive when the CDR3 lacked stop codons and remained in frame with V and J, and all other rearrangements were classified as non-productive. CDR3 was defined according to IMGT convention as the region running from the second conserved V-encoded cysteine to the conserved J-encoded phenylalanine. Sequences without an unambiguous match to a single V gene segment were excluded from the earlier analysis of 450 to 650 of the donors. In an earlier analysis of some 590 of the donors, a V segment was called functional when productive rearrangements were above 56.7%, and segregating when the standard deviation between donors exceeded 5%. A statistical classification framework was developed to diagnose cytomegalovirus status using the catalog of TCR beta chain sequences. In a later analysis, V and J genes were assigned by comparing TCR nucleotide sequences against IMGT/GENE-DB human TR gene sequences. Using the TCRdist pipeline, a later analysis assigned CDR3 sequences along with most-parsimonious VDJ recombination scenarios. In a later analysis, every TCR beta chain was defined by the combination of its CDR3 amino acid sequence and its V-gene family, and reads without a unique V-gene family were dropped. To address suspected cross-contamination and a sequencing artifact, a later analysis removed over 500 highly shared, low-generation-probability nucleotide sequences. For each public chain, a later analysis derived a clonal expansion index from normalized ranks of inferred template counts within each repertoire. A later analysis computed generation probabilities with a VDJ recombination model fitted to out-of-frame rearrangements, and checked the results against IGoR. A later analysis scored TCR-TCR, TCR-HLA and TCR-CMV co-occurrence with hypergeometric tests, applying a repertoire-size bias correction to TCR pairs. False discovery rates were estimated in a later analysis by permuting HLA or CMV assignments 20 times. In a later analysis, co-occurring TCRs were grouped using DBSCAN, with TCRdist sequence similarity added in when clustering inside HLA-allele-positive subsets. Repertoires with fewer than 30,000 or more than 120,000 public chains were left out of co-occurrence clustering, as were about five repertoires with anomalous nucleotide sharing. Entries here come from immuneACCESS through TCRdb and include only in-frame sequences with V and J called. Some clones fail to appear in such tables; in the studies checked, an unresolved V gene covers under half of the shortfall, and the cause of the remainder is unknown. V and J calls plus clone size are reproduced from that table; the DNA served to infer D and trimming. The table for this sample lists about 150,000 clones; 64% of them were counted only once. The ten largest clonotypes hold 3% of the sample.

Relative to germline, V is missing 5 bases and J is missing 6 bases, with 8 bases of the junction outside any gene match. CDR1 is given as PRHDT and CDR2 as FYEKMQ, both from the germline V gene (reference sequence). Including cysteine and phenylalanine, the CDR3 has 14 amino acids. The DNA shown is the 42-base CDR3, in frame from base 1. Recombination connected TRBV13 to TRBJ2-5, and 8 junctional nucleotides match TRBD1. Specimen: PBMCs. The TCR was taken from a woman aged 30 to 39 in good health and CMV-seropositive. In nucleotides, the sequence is TGTGCCAGCAGCCCCCCCCAGGGGGCGAAGACCCAGTACTTC. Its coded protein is CASSPPQGAKTQYF.